The 10 T cell receptor beta chains listed next were all sequenced from one sample in a study of cytomegalovirus exposure and HLA in healthy donors (TCRdb year 2017). Library method: the immunoSEQ multiplex PCR assay. The multiplex PCR relied on a mix of 60 forward primers for TCR Vbeta segments and 13 reverse primers for TCR Jbeta segments. The table was pulled from immuneACCESS by TCRdb, which kept in-frame rearrangements only. Such tables lose some clones; where checked, under half of the loss comes from unresolved V genes, and the rest has no known cause. The sample table lists 95,000 to 150,000 clones, over 75% of them with a count of one. The ten most abundant clones make up 2.1% of the sample. The specimen was PBMCs. The receptors shown here come from a man in his thirties or forties in good health and CMV-seronegative.

Points on this clone: At one end, the junction sequence differs from germline, possibly due to a read error. The chain is built from TRBV27 and TRBJ2-7, with 9 nucleotides matching TRBD2. Looked up from germline, CDR1 is MNHEY and CDR2 is SMNVEV (reference sequence). This CDR3 has 18 amino acids. The CDR3 bases are TGTGCCAGCAGTGTATCCGGTTTTGCAGGACTAGCGTTTTCCGAGCAGTACTTC. This codes for CASSVSGFAGLAFSEQYF.

The gene calls are TRBV9 and TRBJ1-2; 7 bases agree with TRBD1. V dropped 3 bases and J dropped 4; count of bases not matched to a gene: 9. The CDR3 extends over 15 amino acids. Germline loops: CDR1 SGDLS, CDR2 YYNGEE. CDR3 bases: TGTGCCAGCAGCGCACAACCAGGGGGATTCTATGGCTACACCTTC. Translation: CASSAQPGGFYGYTF.

The rearrangement joins TRBV5-5 to TRBJ1-2; unclear D gene. The CDR3 runs to 13 residues. The germline V gene encodes CDR1 SGHKS and CDR2 YYEKEE (reference sequence). V gave up 7 bases and J gave up 2 bases, with 12 bases separating them. CDR3 sequence: CASGRRGNYGYTF. The CDR3 coding sequence is TGTGCCAGCGGCCGCCGGGGAAACTATGGCTACACCTTC.

This clone occurred a few times. The genes are TRBV7-2 and TRBJ1-5; unclear D gene. Per germline, CDR1 SGHTA and CDR2 FQGNSA. Trimming pared 4 bases from V and 6 bases from J, leaving 7 bases between. The CDR3 length is 12 residues. CDR3 in amino acids: CASSSSGQPQHF. The CDR3 DNA is TGTGCCAGCAGCTCCTCCGGTCAGCCCCAGCATTTT. The complete variable domain, with remaining parts taken from reference TRBV7-2 and TRBJ1-5, reads GAGVSQSPSNKVTEKGKDVELRCDPISGHTALYWYRQSLGQGLEFLIYFQGNSAPDKSGLPSDRFSAERTGGSVSTLTIQRTQQEDSAVYLCASSSSGQPQHFGDGTRLSIL.

The chain recombines TRBV7-9 with TRBJ1-4, with 10 bases matching TRBD1. With V trimmed by 3 bases and J by 7 bases, 11 bases remained unmatched. CDR1 is SEHNR and CDR2 is FQNEAQ in the germline V gene (reference sequence). The CDR3 loop spans 17 amino acids. CDR3 protein: CASSLTGGEAIGEKLFF. Written as DNA, the CDR3 is TGTGCCAGCAGCTTGACAGGGGGCGAAGCGATTGGTGAAAAACTGTTTTTT.

This clone was picked up one time. The V gene is TRBV2, the J gene TRBJ1-2, with a possible D match to TRBD1 (6 bases). Germline CDR1 is SNHLY and CDR2 is FYNNEI. The V end was cut by 7 bases, the J end by 7 bases, with 16 bases between. The CDR3 is 13 residues long. The CDR3 sequence: CASILDRAFGYTF. In DNA, the CDR3 is TGTGCCAGCATTCTGGACAGAGCCTTTGGCTACACCTTC.

This clone was found once. The chain joins TRBV25-1 to TRBJ2-7; D possibly corresponds to TRBD1 (5 bases). The germline V gene has CDR1 MGHDK and CDR2 SYGVNS. The CDR3 covers 14 residues. Trimming took 2 bases from V and 0 from J, leaving 8 bases between them. CDR3 sequence: CASSETGGSYEQYF. The CDR3 nucleotides are TGTGCCAGCAGTGAAACAGGTGGCTCCTACGAGCAGTACTTC.

This clone was observed a handful of times. This chain uses TRBV19 with TRBJ1-1; TRBD1 matches at 10 bases. Germline assignment: CDR1 LNHDA and CDR2 SQIVND (reference sequence). The CDR3 sequence is 16 residues long. Unmatched junction bases numbered 8, after V lost 3 bases and J lost 4 bases. The CDR3 bases are TGTGCCAGTAGTATGGGGACAGGGGCTCCCACCACTGAAGCTTTCTTT. Protein: CASSMGTGAPTTEAFF.

The J gene is TRBJ1-1, the V gene TRBV5-1; D is perhaps TRBD1 (6 bases). Per the germline V gene, CDR1 is SGHRS and CDR2 is YFSETQ. V gave up 2 bases and J gave up 3 bases, with 11 bases separating them. CDR3 length: 14 residues. DNA for the CDR3: TGCGCCAGCAGCTTAGTTTCAGGGGACACTGAAGCTTTCTTT. Translated, it gives CASSLVSGDTEAFF.

The J gene is TRBJ1-4, the V gene TRBV6-1, with 9 bases aligning to TRBD1. Trimming took 2 bases from V and 8 from J; bases not matched to a gene: 9. Germline-derived CDR1 and CDR2 are MNHNS and SASEGT. The CDR3 has 16 amino acids. The DNA for the CDR3 is TGTGCCAGCAGTGAAAGGGATGGGACAGGGAACGAAAAACTGTTTTTT. Translating it yields CASSERDGTGNEKLFF.